The 32 T cell receptor beta chains below come from one sample, sequenced in a study of human T cells and chemical hapten exposure. TCRdb recomputed calls from the RACE reads with MiXCR, one row per CDR3 protein. The table includes 350,000 or so distinct CDR3 sequences, around 6.9% detected once. Time point noted: patch test 1, 2 weeks after DPC sensitization. Regarding treatment: therapeutic diphenylcyclopropenone sensitization with weekly scalp DPC. Sequences were derived from whole blood, sampled in connection with sensitization to the hapten diphenylcyclopropenone (DPC). The receptors were gathered from a woman between 18 and 30 years old with alopecia areata. Some clones in this sample may be carry-over from other donors' samples.

V gene TRBV2 combines with J gene TRBJ1-5; D remains unclear. Germline V gene data show CDR1 as SNHLY and CDR2 as FYNNEI. The CDR3 runs 14 residues. V was shortened by 2 bases and J by 1 base, with 6 bases between the two germline ends. For the CDR3, the DNA is TGTGCCAGCAGTGAAAGGCGGAGCAATCAGCCCCAGCATTTT. Amino acids: CASSERRSNQPQHF. Filled out from reference TRBV2 and TRBJ1-5, the complete variable domain reads EPEVTQTPSHQVTQMGQEVILRCVPISNHLYFYWYRQILGQKVEFLVSFYNNEISEKSEIFDDQFSVERPDGSNFTLKIRSTKLEDSAMYFCASSERRSNQPQHFGDGTRLSIL.

This clonotype was picked up a small number of times. The chain has TRBV3-1 and TRBJ1-4, with 9 bases that match TRBD1. CDR1 and CDR2 (germline): LGHDT, YNNKEL (reference sequence). J lost 7 bases, V lost 1 base, and 7 bases had no gene match. This CDR3 contains 16 residues. The CDR3 DNA follows: TGTGCCAGCAGCCAAGTGGGCGGGACAGGGAGTGAAAAACTGTTTTTT. Its protein is CASSQVGGTGSEKLFF.

There are a few counts of this clonotype. The genes are TRBV12-3 or TRBV12-4 and TRBJ2-7; D unclear. Deletions cut 6 bases from V and 7 bases from J, with 16 bases between. The CDR3 covers 13 residues. As DNA, the CDR3 is TGTGCCAGCAGCCCCGACCCAGACGTGGAGCAGTACTTC. Translated: CASSPDPDVEQYF.

This clonotype was detected ten times or more. This chain uses TRBV3-1 with TRBJ2-1; 11 bases align to TRBD2. Germline V gene lookup returns CDR1 LGHDT and CDR2 YNNKEL (reference sequence). J gave up 6 bases and V 4 bases, and 8 bases lay outside the gene matches. The CDR3 covers 16 residues. CDR3 residues: CASSRVAGGNINEQFF. DNA of the CDR3: TGTGCCAGCAGCCGAGTAGCGGGGGGGAATATCAATGAGCAGTTCTTC.

At least ten counts were recorded for this clonotype. J is TRBJ1-6 and V is TRBV5-1; D not resolved. The germline V and J ends were trimmed by 4 bases and 7 bases, with 9 bases remaining between them. The CDR3 length is 13 residues. Germline loops: CDR1 SGHRS, CDR2 YFSETQ. The CDR3 spells CASSEGFNSPLHF. The CDR3 region has the DNA TGCGCCAGCAGCGAGGGATTCAATTCACCCCTCCACTTT.

This rearrangement joins TRBV4-2 to TRBJ1-5; 10 positions agree with TRBD1. V was pared by 4 bases and J by 4 bases, with 4 bases of the junction left unmatched. Per germline, CDR1 LGHNA and CDR2 YNFKEQ. This CDR3 has 15 residues. For the CDR3, the DNA is TGTGCCAGCAGCCGGGAGGACAGGGGGAATCAGCCCCAGCATTTT. The encoded protein is CASSREDRGNQPQHF.

This clonotype has a count of ten or more. The chain joins TRBV6-5 to TRBJ2-7, with TRBD1 matching 7 bases. Germline CDR1 and CDR2: MNHEY and SVGAGI. The junction had 4 bases not matched to a gene; V was cut back by 5 bases and J by 6 bases. This CDR3 region has 12 residues. CDR3 sequence reads: CASSPDRVEQYF. The CDR3 nucleotides are TGTGCCAGCAGTCCAGACAGGGTCGAGCAGTACTTC.

This clonotype was picked up a small number of times. The chain couples TRBV7-2 to TRBJ1-5, with D perhaps TRBD1 (6 bases). Germline CDR1 reads SGHTA; CDR2 reads FQGNSA. This CDR3 region has 13 residues. Trimming took off 5 bases at V and 7 bases at J, with 12 bases between the two ends. CDR3 bases: TGTGCCAGCAGCATACAGGGTCGGCAGCCCCAGCATTTT. Amino acid sequence: CASSIQGRQPQHF.

This clonotype was picked up a small number of times. The rearrangement joins TRBV27 to TRBJ2-3; 8 nucleotides align to TRBD2. The CDR3 has 14 residues. V gave up 5 bases and J gave up 4 bases; unmatched junction bases: 5. CDR1 MNHEY and CDR2 SMNVEV come from the germline V gene (reference sequence). The CDR3, as DNA: TGTGCCAGCAGTCGTAGCGGGGTCGCAGATACGCAGTATTTT. This encodes CASSRSGVADTQYF.

This chain uses TRBV7-2 with TRBJ1-1; 9 positions match TRBD1. Germline CDR1 and CDR2: SGHTA and FQGNSA. V was clipped by 4 bases and J by 8 bases; unmatched bases: 11. The CDR3 has 15 amino acids. The CDR3 DNA follows: TGTGCCAGCAGCTCAGGGAGACAGGGGGTACGGGAAGCTTTCTTT. Protein product: CASSSGRQGVREAFF.

In this sample, this clonotype turned up a few times. The V gene is TRBV9, the J gene TRBJ1-5; 7 bases map to TRBD1. The J segment lost 0 bases and the V segment lost 4 bases, leaving 10 bases of the junction unmatched. The CDR3 runs to 17 residues. The germline gives CDR1 SGDLS, CDR2 YYNGEE. CDR3 amino acids: CASSLGTAEDSNQPQHF. For the CDR3, the DNA is TGTGCCAGCAGCCTCGGGACAGCTGAAGATAGCAATCAGCCCCAGCATTTT.

At least ten counts were recorded for this clonotype. CDR3 residues: CASSLFVETQYF. The CDR3 nucleotides are TGTGCCAGCAGCTTGTTTGTCGAGACCCAGTACTTC. The genes are TRBV7-2 and TRBJ2-5; D is uncertain. The germline gives CDR1 SGHTA, CDR2 FQGNSA. The V and J ends lost 3 bases and 5 bases respectively, with 7 bases between them. CDR3 length: 12 amino acids.

This clonotype was seen a few times. The chain has TRBV20-1 and TRBJ1-2; D perhaps matches TRBD1 (6 bases). This CDR3 is built from 11 residues. Deletions cut 5 bases from V and 8 bases from J, with 12 bases between. The germline gives CDR1 DFQATT, CDR2 SNEGSKA (reference sequence). CDR3 bases: TGCAGTGCTGGCCGGACAGAAGGCTACACCTTC. It is translated as CSAGRTEGYTF.

This clonotype was counted only a few times. The chain is built from TRBV12-3 or TRBV12-4 and TRBJ2-7; no reliable D call. With 8 bases removed from V and 7 bases from J, the gap between germline ends came to 18 bases. The CDR3 totals 13 residues. CDR3: CASSGEVGREQYF. DNA for the CDR3: TGTGCCAGCTCCGGAGAGGTCGGAAGGGAGCAGTACTTC.

V and J are TRBV12-3 or TRBV12-4 and TRBJ2-7; D may match TRBD1 or TRBD2 (6 bases each). V lost 2 bases to trimming and J lost 4 bases, with 15 bases between them. The CDR3 length is 15 residues. The CDR3 DNA follows: TGTGCCAGCAGTTTAAATACAGGAGGGGGTTACGAGCAGTACTTC. Protein sequence: CASSLNTGGGYEQYF.

This sequence joins TRBV20-1 and TRBJ2-7; D is perhaps TRBD1 or TRBD2 (6 bases each). CDR3 size: 16 residues. Per germline, CDR1 DFQATT and CDR2 SNEGSKA (reference sequence). Deletions cut 0 bases from V and 4 bases from J, with 19 bases between. The CDR3 DNA follows: TGCAGTGCTAGAGATCATATCGGCAGGGGAGGTTACGAGCAGTACTTC. Amino acids: CSARDHIGRGGYEQYF.

J is TRBJ2-1 and V is TRBV11-2; TRBD2 matches at 9 bases. CDR1 is SGHAT and CDR2 is FQNNGV in the germline V gene. Trimming took 2 bases from V and 15 from J; bases not matched to a gene: 11. The CDR3 covers 14 residues. CDR3 sequence: CASSLRISGGVGFF. The DNA for the CDR3 is TGTGCCAGCAGCTTAAGGATTAGCGGGGGAGTGGGGTTCTTC.

The V and J genes are TRBV3-1 and TRBJ1-1; D gene uncertain. CDR1 is LGHDT and CDR2 is YNNKEL in the germline V gene (reference sequence). Trimming left V 1 base short and J 7 bases short, with 10 bases between. The CDR3 runs to 13 residues. In nucleotides, the CDR3 is TGTGCCAGCAGCCAAGTGCGTCAGGTTGAAGCTTTCTTT. This sequence encodes CASSQVRQVEAFF.

This clonotype was seen many times. This chain joins TRBV20-1 and TRBJ2-3, with a weak D call TRBD1 (6 bases). The CDR3 contains 12 residues. Trimming left V 5 bases short and J 6 bases short, with 12 bases between. From germline, CDR1 is DFQATT and CDR2 SNEGSKA (reference sequence). CDR3 amino acids: CSAATGTDTQYF. CDR3 nucleotide sequence: TGCAGTGCTGCTACAGGGACCGATACGCAGTATTTT.

The gene calls are TRBV7-8 and TRBJ2-2; 12 bases map to TRBD1. This CDR3 region has 16 residues. Germline V gene sequence: CDR1 SGHVS, CDR2 FQNEAQ. The V and J ends lost 5 bases and 6 bases, in that order; junction bases with no gene match: 7. The CDR3 region is CASSNGTGGAPGELFF. In DNA form, the CDR3 reads TGTGCCAGCAGCAATGGGACAGGGGGCGCGCCCGGGGAGCTGTTTTTT.

This clonotype appeared many times. The rearrangement joins TRBV3-1 to TRBJ1-1; 7 bases fit TRBD1. Germline CDR1 and CDR2: LGHDT and YNNKEL (reference sequence). V gave up 2 bases and J gave up 11 bases; unmatched junction bases: 11. The CDR3 sequence is 14 residues long. The CDR3 spells CASSQSETGSDAFF. The CDR3, as DNA: TGTGCCAGCAGCCAATCCGAGACAGGGTCCGACGCTTTCTTT.

V and J are TRBV6-2 or TRBV6-3 and TRBJ1-4; D not resolved. Germline lookup yields CDR1 MNHEY and CDR2 SVGEGT. Trimming left V 6 bases short and J 0 bases short, with 14 bases between. The CDR3 consists of 16 residues. CDR3 protein: CASSYNAMSTNEKLFF. As DNA, the CDR3 is TGTGCCAGCAGCTATAATGCGATGTCAACTAATGAAAAACTGTTTTTT.

This clonotype occurred many times. The gene calls are TRBV4-3 and TRBJ1-3; 8 bases fit TRBD1. The CDR3 extends over 17 amino acids. J gave up 4 bases and V 1 base, and 9 bases lay outside the gene matches. Germline CDR1 is LGHNA and CDR2 is YSLEER. DNA for the CDR3: TGCGCCAGCAGCCAAGCCCCAGGGGGCGCTTCAGGAAACACCATATATTTT. This gives the protein CASSQAPGGASGNTIYF.

This clonotype appeared a few times. J is TRBJ2-1 and V is TRBV6-4, with 9 bases fitting TRBD2. The CDR3 covers 15 residues. J was trimmed by 4 bases and V by 2 bases; bases with no gene match: 3. Germline CDR1 MRHNA, CDR2 SNTAGT. The CDR3 here is CASSDETSGYNEQFF. The CDR3 DNA sequence: TGTGCCAGCAGTGACGAGACTAGCGGATACAATGAGCAGTTCTTC.

This clonotype was seen a few times. V is TRBV6-2 or TRBV6-3 and J is TRBJ1-6; tentative D call: TRBD1 (6 bases). Germline CDR1 reads MNHEY; CDR2 reads SVGEGT. Trimming removed 7 bases from V and 10 bases from J, with 17 bases in between. The CDR3 is 14 amino acids. The CDR3 protein is CASNRQEDSSPLHF. In DNA, the CDR3 is TGTGCCAGCAACCGACAGGAGGATAGCTCACCCCTCCACTTT.

The table lists this clonotype with many counts. The V gene is TRBV11-2, the J gene TRBJ2-5; D is uncertain. Trimming removed 5 bases from V and 1 base from J, with 14 bases in between. CDR1 is SGHAT and CDR2 is FQNNGV in the germline V gene. This CDR3 contains 15 residues. Written as DNA, the CDR3 is TGTGCCAGCAGCGCGCTGACTGGACGCCAAGAGACCCAGTACTTC. This gives the protein CASSALTGRQETQYF.

This clonotype was detected ten times or more. The rearrangement links TRBV7-2 to TRBJ2-3; 8 bases fit TRBD1. Germline V CDR1 and CDR2: SGHTA, FQGNSA. The CDR3 loop spans 15 amino acids. V shed 2 bases, J shed 2 bases, and the junction held 3 bases outside the gene matches. Here the CDR3 reads CASSLRQGFTDTQYF. The CDR3 DNA follows: TGTGCCAGCAGCTTAAGACAGGGGTTCACAGATACGCAGTATTTT.

This clonotype was counted a few times. The chain has TRBV7-2 and TRBJ2-7; D is ambiguous. CDR3 length: 15 residues. Germline CDR1 reads SGHTA; CDR2 reads FQGNSA. Trimming left V 2 bases short and J 3 bases short, with 14 bases between. CDR3: CASSLFVDGHYEQYF. The CDR3 nucleotides are TGTGCCAGCAGCTTATTTGTGGACGGCCACTACGAGCAGTACTTC.

This clonotype was observed a handful of times. J is TRBJ2-3 and V is TRBV12-3 or TRBV12-4; 14 positions agree with TRBD2. With V trimmed by 6 bases and J by 3 bases, 8 bases remained unmatched. The CDR3 covers 17 residues. CDR3 bases: TGTGCCAGCAGCTTCACGGGACTAGCGGGGGTAACAGATACGCAGTATTTT. It yields the protein CASSFTGLAGVTDTQYF.

The chain employs TRBV7-9 and TRBJ1-2, with D hard to call. V was trimmed by 1 base and J by 6 bases, leaving 6 bases between them. Looked up from germline, CDR1 is SEHNR and CDR2 is FQNEAQ (reference sequence). The CDR3 spans 12 residues. CDR3 protein: CASSLVVNGYTF. In DNA, the CDR3 is TGTGCCAGCAGCTTAGTAGTGAATGGCTACACCTTC.

This clonotype has just a few counts. The chain joins TRBV6-2 or TRBV6-3 to TRBJ1-3; D uncertain. This CDR3 has 14 amino acids. Trimming cost V 2 bases and J 3 bases, with 8 bases left between them. Germline-derived CDR1 and CDR2 are MNHEY and SVGEGT. This chain's CDR3 is CASSYGRIGNTIYF. The CDR3 region has the DNA TGTGCCAGCAGTTACGGACGGATTGGAAACACCATATATTTT.

This clonotype was seen at least ten times. In DNA form, the CDR3 reads TGCGCCAGCAGCTGGACTAGCGGGGGCCATTACGAGCAGTACTTC. Its translation is CASSWTSGGHYEQYF. The J gene is TRBJ2-7, the V gene TRBV5-1, with 13 bases aligning to TRBD2. The germline V gene encodes CDR1 SGHRS and CDR2 YFSETQ. The CDR3 runs 15 residues. V trimming: 3 bases; J trimming: 4 bases; junction bases outside the gene matches: 4.